One sample yielded the 28 T cell receptor beta chains listed below, sequenced in a study of shared clonotypes between healthy human individuals. Generated by immunoSEQ multiplex PCR, the TCRdb table keeps only in-frame clones and is missing some. Of some 1,100,000 clones listed, roughly 74% were seen once; the top ten hold under 0.65%. The sequenced sample consisted of memory CD4+ T cells from PBMCs. Subset reported: CD45RA-negative fraction. The receptors derive from a man younger than 35 in good health. Some clones in this sample may be carry-over from other donors' samples.

The chain links TRBV9 to TRBJ2-5; D possibly matches TRBD1 or TRBD2 (5 bases each). This CDR3 spans 13 amino acids. V lost 5 bases, J lost 1 base, and 9 bases lay in between. The germline V gene encodes CDR1 SGDLS and CDR2 YYNGEE. The CDR3 loop is CASSGTSQETQYF. The CDR3 region has the DNA TGTGCCAGCAGTGGGACCTCCCAAGAGACCCAGTACTTC.

This CDR3 reads CASSLSRGVTEAFF. The CDR3 region has the DNA TGTGCCAGCAGCCTATCGAGGGGCGTCACTGAAGCTTTCTTT. This chain joins TRBV7-2 and TRBJ1-1; D perhaps matches TRBD1 (5 bases). CDR3 size: 14 residues. CDR1 SGHTA and CDR2 FQGNSA come from the germline V gene. The V gene lost 5 bases and the J gene lost 4 bases, with 14 bases spanning the gap.

A single count supports this clone. The V call is TRBV27, the J call TRBJ1-4; a weak D match, TRBD1 (5 bases). The V and J ends lost 3 bases and 8 bases respectively, with 19 bases between them. CDR3 length: 16 amino acids. Germline values: CDR1 MNHEY, CDR2 SMNVEV (reference sequence). CDR3 in amino acids: CASSFRQGDLREKLFF. In nucleotides, the CDR3 is TGTGCCAGCAGTTTCCGCCAGGGTGATTTAAGAGAAAAACTGTTTTTT.

The sample holds a few counts of this clone. The chain joins TRBV29-1 to TRBJ1-1, with a tentative D call TRBD1 (6 bases). Trimming took 6 bases from V and 1 from J, leaving 9 bases between them. The CDR3 runs 12 residues. Germline V gives CDR1 SQVTM, CDR2 ANQGSEA. CDR3 coding DNA: TGCAGCGTCAACAGGGCGAACACTGAAGCTTTCTTT. It is translated as CSVNRANTEAFF.

This chain uses TRBV4-1 with TRBJ2-7, with TRBD2 identical over 8 bases. Germline V gives CDR1 MGHRA, CDR2 YSYEKL. The CDR3 has 15 amino acids. The ends lost 0 bases at V and 3 bases at J; junction bases unmatched: 4. This CDR3 is CASSQDLAGSYEQYF. CDR3 sequence (DNA): TGCGCCAGCAGCCAAGATCTAGCGGGCAGCTACGAGCAGTACTTC.

The chain has TRBV7-3 and TRBJ2-7, with D unclear. Trimming removed 2 bases from V and 2 bases from J, with 13 bases in between. The CDR3 sequence is 15 residues long. Per germline, CDR1 SGHTA and CDR2 FQGTGA. The chain's CDR3 is CASSLGVGNTYEQYF. The CDR3 region has the DNA TGTGCCAGCAGCTTAGGCGTTGGTAACACCTACGAGCAGTACTTC.

The table lists this clone with many counts. J is TRBJ2-3 and V is TRBV9; D is unclear. V was trimmed by 0 bases and J by 2 bases, leaving 7 bases between them. From germline, CDR1 is SGDLS and CDR2 YYNGEE. This CDR3 spans 14 amino acids. CDR3: CASSVEHYTDTQYF. The CDR3 bases are TGTGCCAGCAGCGTAGAGCACTACACAGATACGCAGTATTTT. The full variable domain, completed using reference TRBV9 and TRBJ2-3, is DSGVTQTPKHLITATGQRVTLRCSPRSGDLSVYWYQQSLDQGLQFLIQYYNGEERAKGNILERFSAQQFPDLHSELNLSSLELGDSALYFCASSVEHYTDTQYFGPGTRLTVL.

The chain couples TRBV6-5 to TRBJ1-2; D is perhaps TRBD1 (5 bases). Germline V CDR1 and CDR2: MNHEY, SVGAGI. With 11 bases removed from V and 3 bases from J, the gap between germline ends came to 16 bases. CDR3 length: 13 residues. CDR3 DNA sequence: TGTGCCGCAAGCAGGGAGGGCTACTATGGCTACACCTTC. As protein: CAASREGYYGYTF.

This clone was seen a handful of times. The chain links TRBV7-2 to TRBJ1-5; 9 nucleotides align to TRBD1. CDR3 length: 15 residues. CDR1 is SGHTA and CDR2 is FQGNSA in the germline V gene. Unmatched junction bases numbered 6, after V lost 4 bases and J lost 5 bases. DNA of the CDR3: TGTGCCAGCAGCTCCCGGACAGGGGTGGATCAGCCCCAGCATTTT. Translation: CASSSRTGVDQPQHF.

The chain couples TRBV19 to TRBJ2-2; 8 bases match TRBD2. Germline CDR1 is LNHDA and CDR2 is SQIVND (reference sequence). CDR3 length: 18 residues. V was pared by 7 bases and J by 1 base, with 14 bases of the junction left unmatched. The CDR3: CASTPRLRGARNTGELFF. For the CDR3, the DNA is TGTGCCAGTACCCCTCGATTGCGGGGGGCCAGGAACACCGGGGAGCTGTTTTTT.

This sequence joins TRBV5-6 and TRBJ2-3; D is undetermined. Germline CDR1 SGHDT, CDR2 YYEEEE. V was pared by 6 bases and J by 7 bases, with 15 bases between. The CDR3 covers 13 residues. For the CDR3, the DNA is TGTGCCAGCACAATCTGGAGAGAGAATACGCAGTATTTT. It is translated as CASTIWRENTQYF.

The sample holds one count of this clone. The DNA of the CDR3 is TGTGCCAGCAGCACACCGGGACAGGGGGCGCAAAAACTGTTTTTT. This codes for CASSTPGQGAQKLFF. The chain couples TRBV5-4 to TRBJ1-4; 12 bases agree with TRBD1. The CDR3 consists of 15 residues. V lost 4 bases, J lost 9 bases, and 7 bases stayed unmatched. Germline lookup yields CDR1 SGHNT and CDR2 YYREEE (reference sequence). The whole variable domain, remainder taken from reference TRBV5-4 and TRBJ1-4, is ETGVTQSPTHLIKTRGQQVTLRCSSQSGHNTVSWYQQALGQGPQFIFQYYREEENGRGNFPPRFSGLQFPNYSSELNVNALELDDSALYLCASSTPGQGAQKLFFGSGTQLSVL.

The chain has TRBV7-9 and TRBJ2-3; D gene uncertain. The V end was cut by 5 bases, the J end by 5 bases, with 8 bases between. CDR3 length equals 12 residues. CDR1 is SEHNR and CDR2 is FQNEAQ in the germline V gene (reference sequence). CDR3 region: CASSPQRDTQYF. The CDR3 DNA reads TGTGCCAGCAGCCCCCAGAGAGATACGCAGTATTTT.

In the case of this clone: A far more abundant clone sits one base away, making this likely a read error. Additional DNA sequences in this sample encode the identical CDR3. The chain has TRBV14 and TRBJ1-1; D perhaps matches TRBD1 (5 bases). Germline lookup yields CDR1 SGHDN and CDR2 FVKESK. The V end lost 2 bases, the J end lost 1 base, and 5 bases lay between the germline ends. The CDR3 is 13 amino acids. Written as DNA, the CDR3 is TGTGCCAGCAGCCAACAGGGGAACACTGAAGCTTTCTTT. Translating gives CASSQQGNTEAFF. The variable domain in full, completed from reference TRBV14 and TRBJ1-1, reads EAGVTQFPSHSVIEKGQTVTLRCDPISGHDNLYWYRRVMGKEIKFLLHFVKESKQDESGMPNNRFLAERTGGTYSTLKVQPAELEDSGVYFCASSQQGNTEAFFGQGTRLTVV.

The DNA for the CDR3 is TGCGCCAGCAGCTTGCCCTCCCAAAGCGGGGGGGGGAATGAGCAGTTCTTC. The encoded protein is CASSLPSQSGGGNEQFF. V usage is TRBV5-1 and J usage is TRBJ2-1, with 10 bases lining up with TRBD2. Per germline, CDR1 SGHRS and CDR2 YFSETQ. After removal of 1 base from V and 7 bases from J, the junction contained 11 bases not matched to a gene. The CDR3 has 17 residues.

A remark on this clone: Compared with germline, one end of the junction differs, possibly owing to a read error. This sequence joins TRBV14 and TRBJ1-1; D is unresolved. CDR1 is SGHDN, CDR2 FVKESK, per germline. The CDR3 is made up of 15 amino acids. The CDR3 coding sequence is TGTGCCGGCAGCCAGATGGGAAGGGAGAACACTGAAGCTTTCTTT. Encoded protein: CAGSQMGRENTEAFF.

This clone was seen many times. The chain carries TRBV5-4 and TRBJ1-2; 9 nucleotides agree with TRBD1. J lost 6 bases, V lost 0 bases, and 3 bases had no gene match. The CDR3 has 14 amino acids. Germline V CDR1 and CDR2: SGHNT, YYREEE (reference sequence). CDR3 coding DNA: TGTGCCAGCAGCTTGGACAGGGGGCAAAATGGCTACACCTTC. As protein: CASSLDRGQNGYTF.

The gene calls are TRBV2 and TRBJ1-6; D not resolved. The germline CDR1 and CDR2 sequences are SNHLY and FYNNEI. This CDR3 is 14 amino acids long. The V gene lost 1 base and the J gene lost 10 bases, with 11 bases spanning the gap. CDR3 sequence reads: CASSEVTAESPLHF. For the CDR3, the DNA is TGTGCCAGCAGTGAAGTAACAGCGGAATCACCCCTCCACTTT. The whole variable domain, remainder taken from reference TRBV2 and TRBJ1-6, is EPEVTQTPSHQVTQMGQEVILRCVPISNHLYFYWYRQILGQKVEFLVSFYNNEISEKSEIFDDQFSVERPDGSNFTLKIRSTKLEDSAMYFCASSEVTAESPLHFGNGTRLTVT.

This chain joins TRBV19 and TRBJ1-5, with D possibly TRBD1 on 5 matching bases. There are 15 residues in the CDR3. The germline gives CDR1 LNHDA, CDR2 SQIVND (reference sequence). V was pared by 4 bases and J by 3 bases, with 13 bases between. The CDR3 nucleotides are TGTGCCAGTAGTAGGGGGACTGGCTTCAATCAGCCCCAGCATTTT. Protein: CASSRGTGFNQPQHF. Complete variable domain (other parts from reference TRBV19 and TRBJ1-5): DGGITQSPKYLFRKEGQNVTLSCEQNLNHDAMYWYRQDPGQGLRLIYYSQIVNDFQKGDIAEGYSVSREKKESFPLTVTSAQKNPTAFYLCASSRGTGFNQPQHFGDGTRLSIL.

The V gene is TRBV4-3, the J gene TRBJ2-3; 7 nucleotides match TRBD2. CDR3 length: 15 residues. CDR1 is LGHNA, CDR2 YSLEER, per germline. V was pared by 0 bases and J by 6 bases, with 6 bases of the junction left unmatched. As DNA, the CDR3 is TGCGCCAGCAGCCAAGAACATGGGAGGGACGATACGCAGTATTTT. It specifies CASSQEHGRDDTQYF.

This clone was detected once. The same CDR3 can be traced to other DNA sequences in this sample. The rearrangement links TRBV6-5 to TRBJ2-3; D is possibly TRBD1 (6 bases). Germline loops: CDR1 MNHEY, CDR2 SVGAGI. The V and J ends lost 2 bases and 0 bases respectively, with 9 bases between them. The CDR3 length is 15 residues. This chain's CDR3 is CASSYGQGSTDTQYF. CDR3 nucleotides: TGTGCCAGCAGTTACGGGCAGGGGAGCACAGATACGCAGTATTTT.

The table lists this clone with a few counts. Other DNA sequences within the sample encode an identical CDR3. The chain carries TRBV4-3 and TRBJ2-6, with a tentative D call TRBD1 (6 bases). Trimming took off 5 bases at V and 4 bases at J, with 9 bases between the two ends. The CDR3 totals 14 residues. Looked up from germline, CDR1 is LGHNA and CDR2 is YSLEER. In nucleotides, the CDR3 is TGCGCCAGCAGCGAACAGGGAGGGGCCAACGTCCTGACTTTC. Its translation is CASSEQGGANVLTF.

This chain uses TRBV28 with TRBJ1-1, with TRBD1 matching over 12 bases. The germline V gene encodes CDR1 MDHEN and CDR2 SYDVKM. J gave up 3 bases and V 10 bases, and 6 bases lay outside the gene matches. The CDR3 has 14 amino acids. DNA for the CDR3: TGTGCCACGATCGGGACAGGGGGCCACACTGAAGCTTTCTTT. Encoded protein: CATIGTGGHTEAFF.

This clone was found a few times. This chain joins TRBV7-3 and TRBJ2-7, with 8 bases matching TRBD2. The germline CDR1 and CDR2 sequences are SGHTA and FQGTGA. This CDR3 has 16 residues. V was pared by 5 bases and J by 7 bases, with 16 bases of the junction left unmatched. The CDR3 coding sequence is TGTGCCAGCAGCCCCCCGGTAAAGCGGGAGACACAGGAGCAGTACTTC. It specifies CASSPPVKRETQEQYF.

The V gene is TRBV6-6, the J gene TRBJ1-6; D may be TRBD1 (6 bases). Per germline, CDR1 MNHNY and CDR2 SVGAGI (reference sequence). This CDR3 comprises 13 residues. Trimming shortened V by 4 bases and J by 12 bases, and 13 bases separated the two germline ends. The CDR3 bases are TGTGCCAGCAGTTCAATACCGGGACAACCCCTCCACTTT. Protein product: CASSSIPGQPLHF.

The chain employs TRBV23-1 and TRBJ2-1; 12 bases are shared with TRBD2. TRBV23-1 is reported as an ORF; its role is uncertain. The CDR3 sequence is 18 residues long. V dropped 7 bases and J dropped 13; count of bases not matched to a gene: 23. The DNA of the CDR3 is TGCGCCAGCAATCGACCGCGGAGGCCTAGCGGGAGGGCCTTACCCCAGTTCTTC. Translation: CASNRPRRPSGRALPQFF.

The gene calls are TRBV19 and TRBJ1-5; D gene ambiguous. Germline V gene sequence: CDR1 LNHDA, CDR2 SQIVND (reference sequence). The germline V and J ends were trimmed by 6 bases and 1 base, with 13 bases remaining between them. The CDR3 loop spans 15 amino acids. DNA for the CDR3: TGTGCCAGTAGGCGGGAGCGAGGGAGCAATCAGCCCCAGCATTTT. Translating gives CASRRERGSNQPQHF.

The chain is built from TRBV18 and TRBJ2-3; D is ambiguous. CDR3 length: 13 residues. Germline lookup yields CDR1 KGHSH and CDR2 LQKENI. V dropped 5 bases and J dropped 2 bases, with 8 bases sitting between them. The CDR3 DNA follows: TGTGCCAGCTCATTACAGTCCACAGATACGCAGTATTTT. Protein sequence: CASSLQSTDTQYF.